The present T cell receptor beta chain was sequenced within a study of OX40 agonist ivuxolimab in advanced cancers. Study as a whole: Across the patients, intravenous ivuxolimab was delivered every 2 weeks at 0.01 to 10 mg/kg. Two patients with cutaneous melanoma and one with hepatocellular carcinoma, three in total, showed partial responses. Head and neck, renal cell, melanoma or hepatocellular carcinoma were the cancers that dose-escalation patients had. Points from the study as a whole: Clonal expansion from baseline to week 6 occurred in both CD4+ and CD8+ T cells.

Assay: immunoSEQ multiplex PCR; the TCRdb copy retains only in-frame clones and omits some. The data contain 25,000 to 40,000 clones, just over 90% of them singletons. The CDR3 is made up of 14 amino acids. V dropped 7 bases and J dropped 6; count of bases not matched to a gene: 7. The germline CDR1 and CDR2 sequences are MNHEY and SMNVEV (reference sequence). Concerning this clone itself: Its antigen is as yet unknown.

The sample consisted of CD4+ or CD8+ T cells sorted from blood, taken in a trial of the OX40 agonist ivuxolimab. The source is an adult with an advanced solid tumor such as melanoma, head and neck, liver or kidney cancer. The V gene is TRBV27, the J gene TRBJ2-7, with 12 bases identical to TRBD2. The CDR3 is CASTLAGGPGEQYF. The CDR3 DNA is TGTGCCAGCACACTAGCGGGAGGCCCCGGCGAGCAGTACTTC.